This note documents a single T cell receptor beta chain sequence. Antigen specificity is unknown. Naive CD8 cells comprised CD45RO-negative, CCR7-positively selected cells, excluding terminally differentiated effector memory CD45RA+ cells. Healthy HIV-negative adults without recent acute infections or vaccinations served as donors. The data derive from a study of shared clonotypes between healthy human individuals. The CDR3 runs 16 residues. The germline gives CDR1 ENHRY, CDR2 SYGVKD. V lost 9 bases and J lost 2; bases outside the gene matches: 11. Points from the study as a whole: Researchers sampled only blood; tissue repertoires likely differ. Naive CD4 clonotype sharing across several donors was 5% to 6%.

Genomic DNA of every subset was divided equally among multiple immunoSEQ plates. Sequenced by immunoSEQ multiplex PCR; TCRdb stores in-frame clones only, minus some. This table has about 2 million clones, approximately 94% appearing once. This receptor was identified in a man younger than 35 in good health. Material: naive CD8+ T cells sorted from blood. The V call is TRBV10-3, the J call TRBJ2-2; 8 bases are a match to TRBD2. The CDR3 loop is CAITDPAGVNTGELFF. In DNA, the CDR3 is TGTGCCATTACGGACCCAGCGGGAGTAAACACCGGGGAGCTGTTTTTT.